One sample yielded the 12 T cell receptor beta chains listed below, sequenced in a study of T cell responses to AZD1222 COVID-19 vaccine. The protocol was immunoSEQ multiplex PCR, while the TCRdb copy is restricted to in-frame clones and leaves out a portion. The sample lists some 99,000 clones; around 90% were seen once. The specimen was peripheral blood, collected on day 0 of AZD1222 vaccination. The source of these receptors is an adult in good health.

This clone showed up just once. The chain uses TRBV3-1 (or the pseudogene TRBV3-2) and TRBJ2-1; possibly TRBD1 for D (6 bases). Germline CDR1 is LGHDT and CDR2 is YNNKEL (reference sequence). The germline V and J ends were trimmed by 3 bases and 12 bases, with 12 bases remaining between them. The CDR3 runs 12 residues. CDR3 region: CASSQGAQGQFF. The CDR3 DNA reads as TGTGCCAGCAGCCAGGGGGCCCAGGGGCAGTTCTTC.

CDR3 loop: CASSFITEAFF. CDR3 DNA: TGTGCCAGCAGTTTTATAACTGAAGCTTTCTTT. The chain employs TRBV12-3 or TRBV12-4 and TRBJ1-1, with no clear D. The CDR3 totals 11 residues. Trimming took off 3 bases at V and 5 bases at J, with 4 bases between the two ends.

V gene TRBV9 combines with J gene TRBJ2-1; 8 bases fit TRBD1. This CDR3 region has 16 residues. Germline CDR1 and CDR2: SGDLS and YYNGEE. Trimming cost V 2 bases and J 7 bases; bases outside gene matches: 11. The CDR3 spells CASSVSAGTGSNEQFF. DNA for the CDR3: TGTGCCAGCAGCGTTTCAGCCGGGACAGGTTCAAATGAGCAGTTCTTC.

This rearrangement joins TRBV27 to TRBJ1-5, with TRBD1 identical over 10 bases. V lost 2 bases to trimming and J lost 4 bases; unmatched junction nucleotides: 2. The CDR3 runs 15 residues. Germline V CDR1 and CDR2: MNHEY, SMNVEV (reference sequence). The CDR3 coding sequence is TGTGCCAGCAGTTTAGGACAGGGGGGGAATCAGCCCCAGCATTTT. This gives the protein CASSLGQGGNQPQHF.

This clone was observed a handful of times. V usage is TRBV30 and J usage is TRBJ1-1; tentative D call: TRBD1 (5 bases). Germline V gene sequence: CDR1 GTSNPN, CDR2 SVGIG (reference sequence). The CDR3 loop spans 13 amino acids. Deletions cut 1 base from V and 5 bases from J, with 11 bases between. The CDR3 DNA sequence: TGTGCCTGGAGTGCCGGTCAGGGAACTGAAGCTTTCTTT. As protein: CAWSAGQGTEAFF.

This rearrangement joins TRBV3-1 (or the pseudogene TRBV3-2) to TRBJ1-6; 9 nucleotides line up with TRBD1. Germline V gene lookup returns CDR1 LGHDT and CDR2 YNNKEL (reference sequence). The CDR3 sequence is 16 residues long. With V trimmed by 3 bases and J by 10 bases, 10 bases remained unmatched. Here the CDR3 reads CASSHSGQGIGSPLHF. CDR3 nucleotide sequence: TGTGCCAGCAGCCATAGTGGACAGGGGATAGGGTCACCCCTCCACTTT.

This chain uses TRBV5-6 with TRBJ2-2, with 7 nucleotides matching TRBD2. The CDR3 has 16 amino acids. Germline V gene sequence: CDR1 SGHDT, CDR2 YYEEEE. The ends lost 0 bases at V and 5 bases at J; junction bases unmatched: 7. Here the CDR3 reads CASSLARDGGTGELFF. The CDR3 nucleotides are TGTGCCAGCAGCTTGGCTCGGGACGGGGGGACCGGGGAGCTGTTTTTT.

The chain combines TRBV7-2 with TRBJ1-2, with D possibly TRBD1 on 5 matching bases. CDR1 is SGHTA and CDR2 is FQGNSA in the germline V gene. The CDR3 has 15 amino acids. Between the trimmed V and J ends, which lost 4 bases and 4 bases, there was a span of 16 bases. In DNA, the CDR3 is TGTGCCAGCAGCTCATACCCCCAGGGTTCCTATGGCTACACCTTC. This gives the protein CASSSYPQGSYGYTF.

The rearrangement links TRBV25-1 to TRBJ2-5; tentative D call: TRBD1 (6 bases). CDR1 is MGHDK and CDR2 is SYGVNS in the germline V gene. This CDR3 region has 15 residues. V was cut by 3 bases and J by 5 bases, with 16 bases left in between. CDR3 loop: CASSDGTRGGETQYF. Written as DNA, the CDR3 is TGTGCCAGCAGTGACGGGACACGGGGTGGGGAGACCCAGTACTTC.

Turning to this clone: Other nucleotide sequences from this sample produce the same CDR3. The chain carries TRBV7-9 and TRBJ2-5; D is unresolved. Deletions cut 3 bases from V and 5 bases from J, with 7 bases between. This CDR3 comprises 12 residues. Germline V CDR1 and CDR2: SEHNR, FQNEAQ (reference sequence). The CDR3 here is CASSFLGETQYF. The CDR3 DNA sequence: TGTGCCAGCAGCTTCCTCGGGGAGACCCAGTACTTC.

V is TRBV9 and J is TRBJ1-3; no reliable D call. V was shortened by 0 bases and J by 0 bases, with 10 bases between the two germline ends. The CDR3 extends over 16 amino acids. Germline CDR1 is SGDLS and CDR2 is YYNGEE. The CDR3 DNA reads TGTGCCAGCAGCGTAGGCCTTTCGAGCTCTGGAAACACCATATATTTT. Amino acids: CASSVGLSSSGNTIYF.

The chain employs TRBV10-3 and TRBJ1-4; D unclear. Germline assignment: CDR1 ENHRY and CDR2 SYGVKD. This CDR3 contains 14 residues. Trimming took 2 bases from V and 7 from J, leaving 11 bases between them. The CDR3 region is CAISEGPSGEKLFF. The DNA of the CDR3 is TGTGCCATCAGTGAGGGACCGTCGGGTGAAAAACTGTTTTTT.